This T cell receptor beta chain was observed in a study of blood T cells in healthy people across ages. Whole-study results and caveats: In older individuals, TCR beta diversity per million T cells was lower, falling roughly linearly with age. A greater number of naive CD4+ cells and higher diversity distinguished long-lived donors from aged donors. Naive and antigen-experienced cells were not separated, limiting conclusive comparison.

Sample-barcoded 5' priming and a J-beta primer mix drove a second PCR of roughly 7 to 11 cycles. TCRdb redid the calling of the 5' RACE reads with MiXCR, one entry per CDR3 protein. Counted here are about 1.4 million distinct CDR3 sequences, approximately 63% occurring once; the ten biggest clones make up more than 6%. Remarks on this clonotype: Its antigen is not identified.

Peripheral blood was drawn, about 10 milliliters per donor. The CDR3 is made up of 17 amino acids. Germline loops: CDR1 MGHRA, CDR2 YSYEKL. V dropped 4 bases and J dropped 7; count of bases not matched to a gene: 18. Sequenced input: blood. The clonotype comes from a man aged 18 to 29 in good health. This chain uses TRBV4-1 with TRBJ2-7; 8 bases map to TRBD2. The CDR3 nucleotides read TGCGCCAGCAGCCCTAAGGCTAGCGGGTCTTGGGGGGATGAGCAGTACTTC. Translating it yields CASSPKASGSWGDEQYF.